The rows below give T cell receptor beta chains drawn from one sample of a study of T-cell reconstitution after alpha-beta-depleted transplantation in children. Each CDR3 protein is one row after TCRdb ran MiXCR on the PCR reads. The sample lists hundreds of thousands of distinct CDR3 sequences; around 14% were seen once. The material sequenced was PBMCs, taken before TCRalphabeta/CD19-depleted stem cell transplant. Receptors were obtained from a girl aged 2-10 years with congenital amegakaryocytic thrombocytopenia, due to receive a stem cell transplant. Each CDR3 is given with its conserved first and last residue. The D gene is left open where the match is weak. Expanded clones get a size class; other rows say once, few or many, or leave the size out.

j_call: TRBJ2-3
v_call: TRBV7-9
cdr3_length: 15
d_call: TRBD1
clone_size: -
cdr3_aa: CASSPRDRGGDTQYF
cdr3_nt: TGTGCCAGCAGCCCCAGGGACAGGGGCGGAGATACGCAGTATTTT

j_call: TRBJ1-2
v_call: TRBV29-1
cdr3_length: 16
d_call: -
clone_size: many
cdr3_aa: CSVEDRVRDRYYGYTF
cdr3_nt: TGCAGCGTTGAAGACAGGGTTCGAGACAGATACTATGGCTACACCTTC

j_call: TRBJ2-1
v_call: TRBV20-1
cdr3_length: 18
d_call: TRBD2
clone_size: few
cdr3_aa: CSARDSRTGTSGSWEQFF
cdr3_nt: TGCAGTGCTAGAGACTCGCGCACCGGGACTAGCGGGAGTTGGGAGCAGTTCTTC

j_call: TRBJ2-7
v_call: TRBV9
cdr3_length: 15
d_call: TRBD2
clone_size: few
cdr3_aa: CASSVGLAAAYEQYF
cdr3_nt: TGTGCCAGCAGCGTAGGACTAGCGGCAGCCTACGAGCAGTACTTC

j_call: TRBJ1-2
v_call: TRBV12-3/TRBV12-4
cdr3_length: 12
d_call: -
clone_size: many
cdr3_aa: CASRERNYGYTF
cdr3_nt: TGTGCCAGCAGGGAACGAAACTATGGCTACACCTTC

j_call: TRBJ2-1
v_call: TRBV11-2
cdr3_length: 13
d_call: -
clone_size: -
cdr3_aa: CASSHAIVNEQFF
cdr3_nt: TGTGCCAGCAGCCATGCGATCGTCAATGAGCAGTTCTTC

j_call: TRBJ2-1
v_call: TRBV6-1
cdr3_length: 14
d_call: -
clone_size: -
cdr3_aa: CASSPPLGGNEQFF
cdr3_nt: TGTGCCAGCAGCCCCCCGTTGGGCGGAAATGAGCAGTTCTTC

j_call: TRBJ2-2
v_call: TRBV7-6
cdr3_length: 16
d_call: TRBD2
clone_size: -
cdr3_aa: CASSATSGTNTGELFF
cdr3_nt: TGTGCCAGCAGCGCAACTAGCGGGACGAACACCGGGGAGCTGTTTTTT

j_call: TRBJ2-3
v_call: TRBV5-1
cdr3_length: 17
d_call: TRBD2
clone_size: few
cdr3_aa: CASSLVLAGDGADTQYF
cdr3_nt: TGCGCCAGCAGCTTGGTTTTAGCGGGAGATGGGGCAGATACGCAGTATTTT

j_call: TRBJ2-1
v_call: TRBV5-1
cdr3_length: 17
d_call: TRBD2
clone_size: many
cdr3_aa: CASSLAVAGLYTNEQFF
cdr3_nt: TGCGCCAGCAGCTTGGCGGTAGCGGGTCTCTATACCAATGAGCAGTTCTTC

j_call: TRBJ2-1
v_call: TRBV2
cdr3_length: 13
d_call: TRBD2
clone_size: -
cdr3_aa: CAIGTSGRAVQFF
cdr3_nt: TGTGCCATCGGGACTAGCGGGAGAGCTGTGCAGTTCTTC

j_call: TRBJ1-2
v_call: TRBV20-1
cdr3_length: 15
d_call: -
clone_size: -
cdr3_aa: CSARSLPGGLYGYTF
cdr3_nt: TGCAGTGCTAGAAGCCTCCCGGGGGGGCTGTATGGCTACACCTTC

j_call: TRBJ2-5
v_call: TRBV29-1
cdr3_length: 14
d_call: -
clone_size: few
cdr3_aa: CSVDLQGNQETQYF
cdr3_nt: TGCAGCGTGGATCTGCAGGGAAACCAGGAGACCCAGTACTTC

j_call: TRBJ1-1
v_call: TRBV5-1
cdr3_length: 13
d_call: -
clone_size: many
cdr3_aa: CASSLESQVEAFF
cdr3_nt: TGCGCCAGCAGCTTGGAGTCTCAGGTTGAAGCTTTCTTT

j_call: TRBJ2-2
v_call: TRBV7-9
cdr3_length: 13
d_call: -
clone_size: many
cdr3_aa: CASGLWNTGELFF
cdr3_nt: TGTGCCAGCGGGCTCTGGAACACCGGGGAGCTGTTTTTT

j_call: TRBJ2-1
v_call: TRBV2
cdr3_length: 15
d_call: TRBD2
clone_size: many
cdr3_aa: CASSGRTSGYNEQFF
cdr3_nt: TGTGCCAGCAGTGGAAGGACTAGCGGCTACAATGAGCAGTTCTTC

j_call: TRBJ2-2
v_call: TRBV5-1
cdr3_length: 18
d_call: TRBD2
clone_size: many
cdr3_aa: CASSLVLAGETNTGELFF
cdr3_nt: TGCGCCAGCAGCTTGGTCTTAGCGGGAGAGACGAACACCGGGGAGCTGTTTTTT

j_call: TRBJ2-1
v_call: TRBV5-5
cdr3_length: 15
d_call: -
clone_size: -
cdr3_aa: CASTNPLRGHNEQFF
cdr3_nt: TGTGCCAGCACTAACCCCCTGCGGGGCCACAATGAGCAGTTCTTC

j_call: TRBJ2-1
v_call: TRBV20-1
cdr3_length: 12
d_call: -
clone_size: few
cdr3_aa: CSARSGYNEQFF
cdr3_nt: TGCAGTGCCAGATCAGGCTACAATGAGCAGTTCTTC

j_call: TRBJ2-7
v_call: TRBV12-3/TRBV12-4
cdr3_length: 16
d_call: TRBD1
clone_size: many
cdr3_aa: CASSQTGQGYVHEQYF
cdr3_nt: TGTGCCAGCAGCCAGACAGGACAGGGGTACGTCCACGAGCAGTACTTC

j_call: TRBJ1-2
v_call: TRBV24-1
cdr3_length: 15
d_call: -
clone_size: few
cdr3_aa: CATSDDSYPGYGYTF
cdr3_nt: TGTGCCACCAGTGACGACAGCTACCCGGGGTATGGCTACACCTTC

j_call: TRBJ2-3
v_call: TRBV4-2
cdr3_length: 16
d_call: TRBD2
clone_size: many
cdr3_aa: CASSQGLAGGIDTQYF
cdr3_nt: TGTGCCAGCAGCCAAGGACTAGCGGGAGGGATAGATACGCAGTATTTT

j_call: TRBJ2-7
v_call: TRBV27
cdr3_length: 15
d_call: TRBD2
clone_size: few
cdr3_aa: CASSFGREFYYEQYF
cdr3_nt: TGTGCCAGCAGTTTCGGGCGGGAGTTCTACTACGAGCAGTACTTC

j_call: TRBJ2-7
v_call: TRBV5-1
cdr3_length: 15
d_call: -
clone_size: many
cdr3_aa: CASSSPSFSSYEQYF
cdr3_nt: TGCGCCAGCAGCTCCCCGTCTTTCAGCTCCTACGAGCAGTACTTC

j_call: TRBJ2-1
v_call: TRBV20-1
cdr3_length: 14
d_call: -
clone_size: few
cdr3_aa: CSAINRVTSNEQFF
cdr3_nt: TGCAGTGCTATTAACAGGGTAACTAGCAATGAGCAGTTCTTC

j_call: TRBJ1-3
v_call: TRBV27
cdr3_length: 16
d_call: -
clone_size: few
cdr3_aa: CASSLSYRGAGNTIYF
cdr3_nt: TGTGCCAGCAGTTTATCGTATCGAGGGGCTGGAAACACCATATATTTT

j_call: TRBJ2-7
v_call: TRBV20-1
cdr3_length: 19
d_call: TRBD2
clone_size: -
cdr3_aa: CSARDPLTGLAGGFDEQYF
cdr3_nt: TGCAGTGCTAGAGACCCACTAACTGGACTAGCGGGAGGTTTCGACGAGCAGTACTTC

j_call: TRBJ2-7
v_call: TRBV7-3
cdr3_length: 14
d_call: -
clone_size: many
cdr3_aa: CASRPSGNSYEQYF
cdr3_nt: TGTGCCAGCAGACCGTCGGGGAATTCCTACGAGCAGTACTTC

j_call: TRBJ2-5
v_call: TRBV7-9
cdr3_length: 15
d_call: -
clone_size: -
cdr3_aa: CASSRTRLGSETQYF
cdr3_nt: TGTGCCAGCAGCCGCACTAGATTGGGGTCAGAGACCCAGTACTTC

j_call: TRBJ2-3
v_call: TRBV29-1
cdr3_length: 14
d_call: -
clone_size: many
cdr3_aa: CSVEVGQGTDTQYF
cdr3_nt: TGCAGCGTTGAAGTCGGGCAGGGCACAGATACGCAGTATTTT

j_call: TRBJ2-1
v_call: TRBV29-1
cdr3_length: 11
d_call: -
clone_size: many
cdr3_aa: CSVPTNNEQFF
cdr3_nt: TGCAGCGTTCCCACTAACAATGAGCAGTTCTTC

j_call: TRBJ2-1
v_call: TRBV12-3/TRBV12-4
cdr3_length: 15
d_call: TRBD2
clone_size: -
cdr3_aa: CASSFMAGVHNEQFF
cdr3_nt: TGTGCCAGCAGTTTTATGGCGGGAGTCCACAATGAGCAGTTCTTC

j_call: TRBJ2-3
v_call: TRBV29-1
cdr3_length: 16
d_call: -
clone_size: -
cdr3_aa: CSVEKGGRVRTDTQYF
cdr3_nt: TGCAGCGTTGAAAAGGGCGGCAGGGTGAGAACAGATACGCAGTATTTT

j_call: TRBJ2-7
v_call: TRBV27
cdr3_length: 14
d_call: -
clone_size: few
cdr3_aa: CASSPRTPAGEQYF
cdr3_nt: TGTGCCAGCAGTCCCAGGACCCCCGCGGGGGAGCAGTACTTC

j_call: TRBJ2-1
v_call: TRBV5-1
cdr3_length: 17
d_call: TRBD2
clone_size: -
cdr3_aa: CASSLRPGGGSYNEQFF
cdr3_nt: TGCGCCAGCAGCTTACGGCCCGGGGGGGGCTCCTACAATGAGCAGTTCTTC

j_call: TRBJ1-5
v_call: TRBV5-1
cdr3_length: 15
d_call: TRBD1
clone_size: many
cdr3_aa: CASSLEGASNQPQHF
cdr3_nt: TGTGCCAGCAGTTTAGAGGGGGCCTCGAATCAGCCCCAGCATTTT

j_call: TRBJ2-5
v_call: TRBV12-3/TRBV12-4
cdr3_length: 18
d_call: TRBD2
clone_size: many
cdr3_aa: CASSDGLAGVSSVETQYF
cdr3_nt: TGTGCCAGCAGTGACGGACTAGCGGGAGTGAGTTCCGTGGAGACCCAGTACTTC

j_call: TRBJ2-7
v_call: TRBV5-1
cdr3_length: 15
d_call: -
clone_size: -
cdr3_aa: CASSPGGNSVGEQYF
cdr3_nt: TGCGCCAGCAGCCCCGGGGGAAATAGCGTTGGCGAGCAGTACTTC

j_call: TRBJ1-2
v_call: TRBV29-1
cdr3_length: 12
d_call: TRBD1
clone_size: many
cdr3_aa: CSVATGGDGYTF
cdr3_nt: TGCAGCGTGGCGACAGGGGGTGATGGCTACACCTTC

j_call: TRBJ2-1
v_call: TRBV27
cdr3_length: 16
d_call: TRBD2
clone_size: -
cdr3_aa: CASSFVGGPWVNEQFF
cdr3_nt: TGTGCCAGCAGTTTTGTGGGAGGGCCTTGGGTGAATGAGCAGTTCTTC

j_call: TRBJ2-1
v_call: TRBV19
cdr3_length: 12
d_call: -
clone_size: -
cdr3_aa: CASSIGGDEQFF
cdr3_nt: TGTGCCAGTAGTATAGGAGGGGATGAGCAGTTCTTC

j_call: TRBJ1-1
v_call: TRBV20-1
cdr3_length: 13
d_call: -
clone_size: many
cdr3_aa: CSASRGAEGEAFF
cdr3_nt: TGCAGTGCTTCCCGGGGGGCAGAGGGTGAAGCTTTCTTT

j_call: TRBJ2-3
v_call: TRBV20-1
cdr3_length: 13
d_call: -
clone_size: -
cdr3_aa: CSASPSGADTQYF
cdr3_nt: TGCAGTGCTAGTCCCTCGGGGGCAGATACGCAGTATTTT

j_call: TRBJ2-2
v_call: TRBV9
cdr3_length: 15
d_call: -
clone_size: -
cdr3_aa: CASSVARVSTGELFF
cdr3_nt: TGTGCCAGCAGCGTAGCTCGGGTTAGCACCGGGGAGCTGTTTTTT

j_call: TRBJ2-6
v_call: TRBV7-8
cdr3_length: 16
d_call: -
clone_size: many
cdr3_aa: CASSLYYLSGANVLTF
cdr3_nt: TGTGCCAGCAGCCTTTATTATCTCTCTGGGGCCAACGTCCTGACTTTC

j_call: TRBJ2-7
v_call: TRBV27
cdr3_length: 14
d_call: TRBD2
clone_size: few
cdr3_aa: CASSGLAGAREQYF
cdr3_nt: TGTGCCAGTTCTGGACTAGCGGGAGCGCGAGAGCAGTACTTC

j_call: TRBJ2-7
v_call: TRBV12-3/TRBV12-4
cdr3_length: 15
d_call: -
clone_size: -
cdr3_aa: CASSSIGSGGYEQYF
cdr3_nt: TGTGCCAGCAGTTCCATTGGGTCTGGGGGCTACGAGCAGTACTTC

j_call: TRBJ2-3
v_call: TRBV7-9
cdr3_length: 14
d_call: TRBD2
clone_size: few
cdr3_aa: CASTLAGVEDTQYF
cdr3_nt: TGTGCCAGCACGCTAGCGGGAGTTGAAGATACGCAGTATTTT

j_call: TRBJ2-1
v_call: TRBV4-2
cdr3_length: 17
d_call: TRBD2
clone_size: -
cdr3_aa: CASSQVKLAGVGVEQFF
cdr3_nt: TGTGCCAGCAGCCAGGTTAAGTTGGCGGGAGTTGGAGTTGAGCAGTTCTTC

j_call: TRBJ2-7
v_call: TRBV3-1
cdr3_length: 14
d_call: -
clone_size: many
cdr3_aa: CASSGWSSNHEQYF
cdr3_nt: TGTGCCAGCAGTGGTTGGTCATCCAACCACGAGCAGTACTTC